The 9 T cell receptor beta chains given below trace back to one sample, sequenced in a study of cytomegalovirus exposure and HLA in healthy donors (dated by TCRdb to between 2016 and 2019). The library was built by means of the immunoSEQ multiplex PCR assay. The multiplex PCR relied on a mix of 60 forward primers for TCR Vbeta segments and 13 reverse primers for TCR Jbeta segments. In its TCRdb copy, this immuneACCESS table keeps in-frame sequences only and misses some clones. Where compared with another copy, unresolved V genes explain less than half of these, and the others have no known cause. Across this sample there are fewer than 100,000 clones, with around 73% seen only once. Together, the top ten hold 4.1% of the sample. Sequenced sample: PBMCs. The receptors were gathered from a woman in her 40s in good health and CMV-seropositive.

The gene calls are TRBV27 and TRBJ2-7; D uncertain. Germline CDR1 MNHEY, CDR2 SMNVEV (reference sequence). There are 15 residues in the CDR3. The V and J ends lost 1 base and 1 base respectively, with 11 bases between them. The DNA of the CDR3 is TGTGCCAGCAGTTTATTTCTCGGCGGTTCCTACGAGCAGTACTTC. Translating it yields CASSLFLGGSYEQYF.

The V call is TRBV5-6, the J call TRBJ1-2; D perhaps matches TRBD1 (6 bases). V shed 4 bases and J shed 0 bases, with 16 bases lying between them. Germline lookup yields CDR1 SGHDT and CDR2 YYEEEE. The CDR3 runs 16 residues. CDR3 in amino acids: CASSVLTGTTNYGYTF. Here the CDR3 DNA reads TGTGCCAGCAGCGTCCTTACCGGGACAACTAACTATGGCTACACCTTC.

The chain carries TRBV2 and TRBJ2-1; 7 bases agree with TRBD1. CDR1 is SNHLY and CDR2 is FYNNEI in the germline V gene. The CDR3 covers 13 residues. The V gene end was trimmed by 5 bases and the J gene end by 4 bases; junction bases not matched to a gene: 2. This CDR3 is CASSRQGYNEQFF. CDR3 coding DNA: TGTGCCAGCAGTCGACAGGGTTACAATGAGCAGTTCTTC. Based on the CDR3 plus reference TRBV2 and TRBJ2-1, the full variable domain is EPEVTQTPSHQVTQMGQEVILRCVPISNHLYFYWYRQILGQKVEFLVSFYNNEISEKSEIFDDQFSVERPDGSNFTLKIRSTKLEDSAMYFCASSRQGYNEQFFGPGTRLTVL.

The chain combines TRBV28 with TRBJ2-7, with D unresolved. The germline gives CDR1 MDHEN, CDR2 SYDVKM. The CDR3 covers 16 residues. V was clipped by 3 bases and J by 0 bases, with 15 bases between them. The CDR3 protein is CASSFGLTTTSYEQYF. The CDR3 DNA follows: TGTGCCAGCAGTTTCGGCCTAACAACTACCTCCTACGAGCAGTACTTC.

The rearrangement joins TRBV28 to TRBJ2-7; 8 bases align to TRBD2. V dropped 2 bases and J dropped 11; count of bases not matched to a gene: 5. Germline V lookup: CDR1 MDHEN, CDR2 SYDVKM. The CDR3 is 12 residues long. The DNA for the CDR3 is TGTGCCAGCAGTTTACGGGAGGGGCGCGAGTACTTC. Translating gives CASSLREGREYF.

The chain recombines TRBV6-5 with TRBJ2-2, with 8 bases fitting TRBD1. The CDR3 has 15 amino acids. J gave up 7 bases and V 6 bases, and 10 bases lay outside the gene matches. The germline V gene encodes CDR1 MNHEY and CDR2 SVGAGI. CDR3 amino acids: CASRARTGIIGELFF. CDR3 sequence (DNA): TGTGCCAGCAGGGCTCGGACAGGGATAATCGGGGAGCTGTTTTTT.

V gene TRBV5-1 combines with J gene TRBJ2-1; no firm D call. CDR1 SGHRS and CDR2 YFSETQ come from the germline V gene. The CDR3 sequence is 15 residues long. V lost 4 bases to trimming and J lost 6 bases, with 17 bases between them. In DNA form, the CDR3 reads TGCGCCAGCAGCCCCTCGGCTAGGCCTTCCAATGAGCAGTTCTTC. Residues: CASSPSARPSNEQFF.

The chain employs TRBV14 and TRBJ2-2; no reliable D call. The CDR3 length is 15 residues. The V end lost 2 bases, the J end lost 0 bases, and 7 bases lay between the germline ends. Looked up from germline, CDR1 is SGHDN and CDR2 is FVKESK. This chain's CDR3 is CASSQRRPNTGELFF. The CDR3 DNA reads TGTGCCAGCAGCCAACGGCGGCCGAACACCGGGGAGCTGTTTTTT.

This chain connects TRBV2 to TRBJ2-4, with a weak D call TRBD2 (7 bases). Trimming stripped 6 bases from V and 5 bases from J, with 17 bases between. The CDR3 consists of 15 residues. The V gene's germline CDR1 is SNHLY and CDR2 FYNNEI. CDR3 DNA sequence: TGTGCCAGCAGCGAGGAAGGGGGGGGCCAAAACATTCAGTACTTC. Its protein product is CASSEEGGGQNIQYF.